These 22 T cell receptor beta chains were sequenced from one sample in a study of cytomegalovirus exposure and HLA in healthy donors. PCR employed 60 Vbeta and 13 Jbeta primers. Method: immunoSEQ multiplex PCR; TCRdb's copy keeps in-frame clones and lacks some. The data show 50,000 to 80,000 clones, over 70% seen once. Sequencing was done on a sample of PBMCs. These TCRs come from a male donor in good health and CMV-seropositive.

The CDR3 DNA reads as TGTGCCAGCAGGCCCCCCCCACAGGGGGCTGTGAACACTGAAGCTTTCTTT. Its protein is CASRPPPQGAVNTEAFF. V and J are TRBV7-9 and TRBJ1-1; 9 bases are a match to TRBD1. Germline V gene data show CDR1 as SEHNR and CDR2 as FQNEAQ (reference sequence). The CDR3 has 17 amino acids. The trim removed 6 bases at V and 0 bases at J, leaving 11 bases unmatched.

This chain's CDR3 is CSVEAADSSYEQYF. CDR3 nucleotide sequence: TGCAGCGTTGAAGCAGCGGACTCGTCCTACGAGCAGTACTTC. The rearrangement uses TRBV29-1 and TRBJ2-7; D is perhaps TRBD2 (5 bases). The germline gives CDR1 SQVTM, CDR2 ANQGSEA. This CDR3 is built from 14 residues. Deletions cut 1 base from V and 1 base from J, with 11 bases between.

This clone was detected only a few times. The chain links TRBV6-5 to TRBJ2-1; TRBD1 aligns across 7 bases. J lost 4 bases, V lost 6 bases, and 0 bases had no gene match. The CDR3 runs to 12 residues. CDR1 MNHEY and CDR2 SVGAGI come from the germline V gene. The CDR3, as DNA: TGTGCCAGCAGGACAGGGTACAATGAGCAGTTCTTC. This codes for CASRTGYNEQFF.

As DNA, the CDR3 is TGTGCCTGGAGTTCGGGGGGTATCTATGGCTACACCTTC. Its protein product is CAWSSGGIYGYTF. The chain couples TRBV30 to TRBJ1-2, with D perhaps TRBD1 (5 bases). The CDR3 runs to 13 residues. The germline gives CDR1 GTSNPN, CDR2 SVGIG (reference sequence). V was trimmed by 2 bases and J by 4 bases, leaving 11 bases between them.

The chain uses TRBV7-9 and TRBJ2-7; maybe TRBD2 (5 bases). Germline CDR1 SEHNR, CDR2 FQNEAQ (reference sequence). The germline V and J ends were trimmed by 2 bases and 2 bases, with 13 bases remaining between them. The CDR3 has 15 residues. CDR3 amino acids: CASSLTEVLAYEQYF. The CDR3 bases are TGTGCCAGCAGCTTAACAGAGGTACTAGCCTACGAGCAGTACTTC. Full variable domain (missing parts from reference TRBV7-9 and TRBJ2-7): DTGVSQNPRHKITKRGQNVTFRCDPISEHNRLYWYRQTLGQGPEFLTYFQNEAQLEKSRLLSDRFSAERPKGSFSTLEIQRTEQGDSAMYLCASSLTEVLAYEQYFGPGTRLTVT.

This clone was found once. This chain links TRBV7-8 with TRBJ1-2; D is unclear. Looked up from germline, CDR1 is SGHVS and CDR2 is FQNEAQ. The CDR3 loop spans 15 amino acids. V shed 4 bases and J shed 1 base, with 13 bases lying between them. CDR3 amino acids: CASSSQLGLNYGYTF. The CDR3 region has the DNA TGTGCCAGCAGCTCACAGCTGGGTCTTAACTATGGCTACACCTTC.

The V gene is TRBV6-5, the J gene TRBJ1-1, with D possibly matching TRBD1 (6 bases). The CDR3 totals 13 residues. CDR1 and CDR2 from the germline V gene are MNHEY and SVGAGI. V lost 5 bases, J lost 7 bases, and 14 bases lay in between. CDR3 DNA sequence: TGTGCCAGCAGTAAACAGGGTCTAGGTGAAGCTTTCTTT. It codes for CASSKQGLGEAFF.

The chain joins TRBV6-1 to TRBJ2-1; 12 nucleotides line up with TRBD2. Germline V gene data show CDR1 as MNHNS and CDR2 as SASEGT. V lost 8 bases, J lost 6 bases, and 8 bases stayed unmatched. There are 15 residues in the CDR3. CDR3 loop: CASARLAGGVNEQFF. In nucleotides, the CDR3 is TGTGCCAGCGCCCGGCTAGCGGGGGGGGTCAATGAGCAGTTCTTC.

The rearrangement links TRBV19 to TRBJ2-2; D call uncertain. Germline CDR1 LNHDA, CDR2 SQIVND (reference sequence). Trimming shortened V by 6 bases and J by 6 bases, and 11 bases separated the two germline ends. This CDR3 region has 13 residues. The CDR3 bases are TGTGCCAGTAGCAGTTTCAACCCCGGGGAGCTGTTTTTT. Its translation is CASSSFNPGELFF.

The rearrangement joins TRBV7-9 to TRBJ2-5; a weak D match, TRBD2 (6 bases). The V and J ends lost 1 base and 2 bases respectively, with 8 bases between them. Per germline, CDR1 SEHNR and CDR2 FQNEAQ (reference sequence). This CDR3 spans 14 amino acids. CDR3 sequence: CASSLVGTQETQYF. CDR3 DNA sequence: TGTGCCAGCAGCTTAGTTGGGACTCAAGAGACCCAGTACTTC.

This chain's CDR3 is CAIRGQEGSPLHF. DNA of the CDR3: TGTGCCATCAGAGGACAGGAGGGCTCACCCCTCCACTTT. This chain uses TRBV10-3 with TRBJ1-6; TRBD1 aligns across 7 bases. The CDR3 has 13 residues. V was pared by 6 bases and J by 10 bases, with 6 bases of the junction left unmatched. CDR1 is ENHRY, CDR2 SYGVKD, per germline.

This clone was detected only a few times. This chain links TRBV4-1 with TRBJ1-6; the D gene is possibly TRBD1 (6 bases). The CDR3 has 16 residues. CDR1 and CDR2 (germline): MGHRA, YSYEKL. V shed 1 base and J shed 6 bases, with 13 bases lying between them. CDR3 residues: CASSQAGGPRNSPLHF. CDR3 coding DNA: TGCGCCAGCAGCCAAGCCGGGGGGCCGCGTAATTCACCCCTCCACTTT.

This clone has only one observation. This rearrangement joins TRBV27 to TRBJ2-7, with a weak D call TRBD1 (5 bases). V lost 5 bases and J 5 bases, leaving 13 bases between the germline ends. The CDR3 is made up of 13 amino acids. The germline V gene has CDR1 MNHEY and CDR2 SMNVEV (reference sequence). The CDR3 DNA reads TGTGCCAGCAGTGTCCAGGGAATCCACGAGCAGTACTTC. This translates into CASSVQGIHEQYF.

Details on this clone: Other DNA sequences in the same sample also yield this CDR3. The chain employs TRBV5-8 and TRBJ1-1; possible D gene TRBD1, 6 bases. CDR1 and CDR2 (germline): SGHTS, YDEGEE. Between the trimmed V and J ends, which lost 2 bases and 8 bases, there was a span of 13 bases. CDR3 size: 13 residues. The CDR3 coding sequence is TGTGCCAGCAGCTTTATACAGGGCGTCGAAGCTTTCTTT. This codes for CASSFIQGVEAFF.

The CDR3 spells CASSQPYKVYGYTF. As DNA, the CDR3 is TGTGCCAGCAGTCAACCCTATAAAGTTTATGGCTACACCTTC. This chain connects TRBV28 to TRBJ1-2; no firm D call. Per the germline V gene, CDR1 is MDHEN and CDR2 is SYDVKM. The CDR3 covers 14 residues. V gave up 5 bases and J gave up 5 bases, with 15 bases separating them.

V usage is TRBV4-3 and J usage is TRBJ2-7; 7 bases fit TRBD1. V was pared by 2 bases and J by 7 bases, with 8 bases of the junction left unmatched. Looked up from germline, CDR1 is LGHNA and CDR2 is YSLEER. The CDR3 runs 14 residues. The CDR3 DNA sequence: TGCGCCAGCAGCCAACATACAGGGGACGGGGAGCAGTACTTC. Its translation is CASSQHTGDGEQYF.

Written as DNA, the CDR3 is TGTGCCAGCAGCTTAGTGGAACTACCCTATGGCTACACCTTC. This codes for CASSLVELPYGYTF. V is TRBV7-2 and J is TRBJ1-2; D is undetermined. The CDR3 is 14 amino acids. Looked up from germline, CDR1 is SGHTA and CDR2 is FQGNSA. Trimming removed 1 base at V and 4 bases at J, with 10 bases between.

The V and J genes are TRBV28 and TRBJ1-1, with D unresolved. V shed 3 bases and J shed 1 base, with 9 bases lying between them. The CDR3 extends over 14 amino acids. Germline CDR1 MDHEN, CDR2 SYDVKM. The CDR3 sequence is CASSLRLQNTEAFF. The CDR3 nucleotides are TGTGCCAGCAGTTTGAGGTTGCAGAACACTGAAGCTTTCTTT.

The chain uses TRBV11-2 and TRBJ2-3; TRBD1 matches at 7 bases. The CDR3 has 18 residues. After removal of 5 bases from V and 2 bases from J, the junction contained 16 bases not matched to a gene. Per the germline V gene, CDR1 is SGHAT and CDR2 is FQNNGV. The CDR3 DNA reads as TGTGCCAGCAGCACCCGACAGGGTCTCTCAATCGACACAGATACGCAGTATTTT. Amino acid sequence: CASSTRQGLSIDTDTQYF.

This rearrangement joins TRBV28 to TRBJ1-4; 7 nucleotides agree with TRBD1. V was pared by 6 bases and J by 8 bases, with 12 bases of the junction left unmatched. The CDR3 contains 15 residues. Germline V lookup: CDR1 MDHEN, CDR2 SYDVKM. This CDR3 reads CASRAAEQGFEKLFF. The DNA for the CDR3 is TGTGCCAGCAGGGCTGCGGAACAGGGGTTCGAAAAACTGTTTTTT.

This clone turned up a few times. This rearrangement joins TRBV5-1 to TRBJ2-1; weak D call: TRBD2 (5 bases). The CDR3 length is 16 residues. V lost 0 bases and J 4 bases, leaving 14 bases between the germline ends. CDR1 SGHRS and CDR2 YFSETQ come from the germline V gene. The CDR3: CASSLVSSKNYNEQFF. The CDR3 DNA is TGCGCCAGCAGCTTGGTTTCTAGCAAAAATTACAATGAGCAGTTCTTC.

This clone came up once. The chain employs TRBV4-1 and TRBJ2-2; 7 nucleotides line up with TRBD1. This CDR3 region has 15 residues. V dropped 1 base and J dropped 6; count of bases not matched to a gene: 5. Germline V gives CDR1 MGHRA, CDR2 YSYEKL. CDR3 in DNA: TGCGCCAGCAGCCAAGTACAGGGGCGGGCCGGGGAGCTGTTTTTT. It is translated as CASSQVQGRAGELFF.